These 25 T cell receptor beta chains were all obtained from the same sample, sequenced in a study of shared clonotypes between healthy human individuals (dated by TCRdb to 2018 to 2021). The library was built by means of the immunoSEQ multiplex PCR assay. Imported from immuneACCESS, the table was reduced by TCRdb to in-frame sequences with V and J called. These copies leave out some clones; in studies compared against another copy, an unresolved V gene accounts for under half, and the cause of the remainder is not known. This sample comprises 2 million to 2.5 million clones, approximately 95% of them detected only once. The top ten clonotypes cover 0.39% of the sample. Sequenced sample: naive CD4+ T cells from PBMCs. The sample's cell subset or site label, in plain terms: CD45RA+ positively selected. These receptors originate from a man in his late teens or twenties in good health. Some clones in this sample may be carry-over from other donors' samples.

The chain is built from TRBV4-1 and TRBJ2-7; D is unclear. Germline values: CDR1 MGHRA, CDR2 YSYEKL. The CDR3 has 16 residues. Trimming pared 5 bases from V and 2 bases from J, leaving 19 bases between. CDR3 sequence: CASSSRTGNPPYEQYF. CDR3 coding DNA: TGCGCCAGCAGCTCTCGGACGGGTAATCCGCCCTACGAGCAGTACTTC.

For this clone: The identical CDR3 is also encoded by other nucleotide sequences in the sample. The chain combines TRBV11-3 with TRBJ2-7, with D perhaps assigned TRBD1 or TRBD2 (5 bases each). Trimming left V 5 bases short and J 3 bases short, with 14 bases between. CDR3 length: 14 amino acids. Germline V gene sequence: CDR1 SGHNT, CDR2 YENEEA. The CDR3 DNA sequence: TGTGCCAGCAGCCCTGGGACGGGGTTCTACGAGCAGTACTTC. As protein: CASSPGTGFYEQYF.

A few counts support this clone. Other nucleotide sequences from this sample produce the same CDR3. The chain combines TRBV30 with TRBJ1-5; D unresolved. V was trimmed by 2 bases and J by 0 bases, leaving 8 bases between them. The CDR3 spans 14 residues. Germline V gene data show CDR1 as GTSNPN and CDR2 as SVGIG (reference sequence). The CDR3 DNA reads TGTGCCTGGAGTAACACGAATAGCAATCAGCCCCAGCATTTT. It encodes CAWSNTNSNQPQHF.

The chain couples TRBV5-1 to TRBJ1-6; 7 positions agree with TRBD1. J was trimmed by 7 bases and V by 2 bases; bases with no gene match: 3. The germline V gene encodes CDR1 SGHRS and CDR2 YFSETQ. CDR3 length equals 14 residues. CDR3 residues: CASSFEGANSPLHF. DNA of the CDR3: TGCGCCAGCAGCTTTGAGGGGGCGAATTCACCCCTCCACTTT. Full variable domain (missing parts from reference TRBV5-1 and TRBJ1-6): KAGVTQTPRYLIKTRGQQVTLSCSPISGHRSVSWYQQTPGQGLQFLFEYFSETQRNKGNFPGRFSGRQFSNSRSEMNVSTLELGDSALYLCASSFEGANSPLHFGNGTRLTVT.

The chain combines TRBV11-3 with TRBJ2-3; D possibly matches TRBD1 or TRBD2 (5 bases each). The CDR3 runs 18 residues. Germline CDR1 is SGHNT and CDR2 is YENEEA. The V and J ends lost 4 bases and 6 bases respectively, with 26 bases between them. Written as DNA, the CDR3 is TGTGCCAGCAGCTCCGGGGCGACGAACGCAGAGGGTTGGGATACGCAGTATTTT. Its translation is CASSSGATNAEGWDTQYF.

The rearrangement joins TRBV18 to TRBJ2-3; the D is unclear. The CDR3 is made up of 15 amino acids. The germline V and J ends were trimmed by 0 bases and 5 bases, with 12 bases remaining between them. Per the germline V gene, CDR1 is KGHSH and CDR2 is LQKENI. DNA of the CDR3: TGTGCCAGCTCACCACCCCAAGGTCGGAGAGATACGCAGTATTTT. Translated: CASSPPQGRRDTQYF.

The rearrangement links TRBV6-5 to TRBJ2-7, with D possibly TRBD1 on 6 matching bases. The CDR3 totals 14 residues. V gave up 2 bases and J gave up 6 bases, with 14 bases separating them. Germline loops: CDR1 MNHEY, CDR2 SVGAGI. This CDR3 reads CASSYNRGIGEQYF. The CDR3 DNA reads as TGTGCCAGCAGTTACAATAGGGGGATAGGCGAGCAGTACTTC.

This chain links TRBV23-1 with TRBJ1-1, with D uncertain. TRBV23-1 is an ORF, with its function uncertain. This CDR3 contains 17 residues. Trimming pared 3 bases from V and 0 bases from J, leaving 17 bases between. DNA of the CDR3: TGCGCCAGCAGTCACCAGGACGGTCCCAATCTGAACACTGAAGCTTTCTTT. Translated: CASSHQDGPNLNTEAFF.

The chain joins TRBV7-3 to TRBJ1-4, with a tentative D call TRBD1 (5 bases). The germline V gene encodes CDR1 SGHTA and CDR2 FQGTGA. The CDR3 consists of 16 residues. V gave up 3 bases and J gave up 3 bases, with 14 bases separating them. The CDR3 DNA sequence: TGTGCCAGCAGCTTGGGGCCCCGGGCCCCTAATGAAAAACTGTTTTTT. Encoded protein: CASSLGPRAPNEKLFF.

Details on this clone: With a much larger clone just one base away, this may be a read error. Other nucleotide sequences in the sample specify the same CDR3. The gene calls are TRBV5-1 and TRBJ2-5; D remains ambiguous. Germline CDR1 and CDR2: SGHRS and YFSETQ. Trimming shortened V by 4 bases and J by 1 base, and 5 bases separated the two germline ends. The length of the CDR3 is 12 residues. CDR3 sequence: CASSVAQETQYF. CDR3 bases: TGCGCCAGCAGCGTGGCCCAAGAGACCCAGTACTTC. The full variable domain, rest sourced from reference TRBV5-1 and TRBJ2-5, is KAGVTQTPRYLIKTRGQQVTLSCSPISGHRSVSWYQQTPGQGLQFLFEYFSETQRNKGNFPGRFSGRQFSNSRSEMNVSTLELGDSALYLCASSVAQETQYFGPGTRLLVL.

The chain couples TRBV5-1 to TRBJ2-3; the D call may be TRBD1 or TRBD2 (5 bases each). The CDR3 length is 18 residues. Germline CDR1 and CDR2: SGHRS and YFSETQ. Between the trimmed V and J ends, which lost 4 bases and 5 bases, there was a span of 26 bases. The CDR3: CASSRGRDRGSLKDTQYF. The CDR3, as DNA: TGCGCCAGCAGCCGTGGCAGGGACCGAGGTAGTCTAAAAGATACGCAGTATTTT.

The chain couples TRBV30 to TRBJ2-3; D uncertain. CDR1 and CDR2 (germline): GTSNPN, SVGIG (reference sequence). This CDR3 spans 11 amino acids. V dropped 1 base and J dropped 5 bases, with 4 bases sitting between them. In nucleotides, the CDR3 is TGTGCCTGGAGTGCCAAAGATACGCAGTATTTT. Translation: CAWSAKDTQYF. Drawing the rest from reference TRBV30 and TRBJ2-3, the complete variable domain is SQTIHQWPATLVQPVGSPLSLECTVEGTSNPNLYWYRQAAGRGLQLLFYSVGIGQISSEVPQNLSASRPQDRQFILSSKKLLLSDSGFYLCAWSAKDTQYFGPGTRLTVL.

V is TRBV6-1 and J is TRBJ2-7, with 9 bases identical to TRBD1. The CDR3 consists of 13 residues. In germline, CDR1 is MNHNS, CDR2 SASEGT. Trimming removed 5 bases from V and 5 bases from J; junction bases left unmatched: 4. The CDR3 sequence is CASSSRDRDEQYF. The CDR3 DNA reads as TGTGCCAGCAGTAGCCGGGACAGGGACGAGCAGTACTTC.

The rearrangement uses TRBV5-6 and TRBJ2-2; D is unresolved. The CDR3 contains 15 residues. Trimming cost V 2 bases and J 3 bases, with 11 bases left between them. Germline CDR1 is SGHDT and CDR2 is YYEEEE. The CDR3 DNA reads as TGTGCCAGCAGCTTATTTCGGCAGTACACCGGGGAGCTGTTTTTT. This translates into CASSLFRQYTGELFF.

This chain joins TRBV21-1 and TRBJ2-4; TRBD2 was called by the table and not checked on the DNA. TRBV21-1 is an annotated pseudogene. The CDR3 is 17 amino acids. The CDR3 region has the DNA TGTGCCAGCAGCAACACCCCCAAGGGGGGGGCCAAAAACATTCAGTACTTC. This codes for CASSNTPKGGAKNIQYF.

V gene TRBV5-1 combines with J gene TRBJ2-7; D unclear. V shed 1 base and J shed 2 bases, with 16 bases lying between them. The CDR3 length is 16 residues. The germline gives CDR1 SGHRS, CDR2 YFSETQ. CDR3 region: CASSLNLGTLTYEQYF. DNA of the CDR3: TGCGCCAGCAGCTTGAATCTAGGTACCTTAACCTACGAGCAGTACTTC.

This rearrangement joins TRBV7-9 to TRBJ1-3; no reliable D call. V lost 1 base and J lost 3, with 10 bases in between. This CDR3 has 15 residues. Germline CDR1 is SEHNR and CDR2 is FQNEAQ (reference sequence). The DNA for the CDR3 is TGTGCCAGCAGCTTAGGTGGGGAGAATGGAAACACCATATATTTT. It translates to CASSLGGENGNTIYF.

This chain uses TRBV6-1 with TRBJ1-1, with a weak D call TRBD1 (5 bases). This CDR3 contains 15 residues. The ends were cut back, 5 bases at V and 2 bases at J, with 15 bases in the middle. Germline assignment: CDR1 MNHNS and CDR2 SASEGT. The CDR3 spells CASSPRGPVNTEAFF. The CDR3 region has the DNA TGTGCCAGCAGTCCCCGGGGACCGGTAAACACTGAAGCTTTCTTT.

DNA for the CDR3: TGCGCCAGTCTCCGGGACAGGGCGGATACTGAAGCTTTCTTT. This translates into CASLRDRADTEAFF. The chain has TRBV5-1 and TRBJ1-1; TRBD1 agrees at 9 bases. J lost 5 bases, V lost 8 bases, and 10 bases had no gene match. Germline values: CDR1 SGHRS, CDR2 YFSETQ. The CDR3 contains 14 residues.

V is TRBV7-9 and J is TRBJ1-5; 9 bases align to TRBD1. The CDR3 spans 17 residues. Per the germline V gene, CDR1 is SEHNR and CDR2 is FQNEAQ (reference sequence). V lost 5 bases, J lost 0 bases, and 8 bases stayed unmatched. CDR3 loop: CASSPDRGGGSNQPQHF. CDR3 DNA: TGTGCCAGCAGCCCGGACAGGGGAGGCGGTAGCAATCAGCCCCAGCATTTT.

This sequence joins TRBV11-1 and TRBJ2-1; TRBD2 matches 9 bases. The CDR3 has 19 residues. Per the germline V gene, CDR1 is SGHAT and CDR2 is FQDESV (reference sequence). After removal of 3 bases from V and 0 bases from J, the junction contained 12 bases not matched to a gene. CDR3 region: CASSFRLLAGAFSYNEQFF. The CDR3 DNA follows: TGTGCCAGCAGCTTTCGTTTACTAGCGGGTGCCTTCTCCTACAATGAGCAGTTCTTC.

Note on this clone: The identical CDR3 is also encoded by other nucleotide sequences in the sample. V gene TRBV29-1 combines with J gene TRBJ1-1; D might be TRBD1 (6 bases). V was cut by 6 bases and J by 1 base, with 12 bases left in between. This CDR3 has 13 residues. CDR1 and CDR2 from the germline V gene are SQVTM and ANQGSEA. The CDR3 region is CSVLRGQNTEAFF. In DNA, the CDR3 is TGCAGCGTCCTTAGGGGACAGAACACTGAAGCTTTCTTT.

The gene calls are TRBV2 and TRBJ2-7, with TRBD1 identical over 9 bases. The V and J ends lost 6 bases and 4 bases, in that order; junction bases with no gene match: 10. This CDR3 is built from 15 residues. Germline CDR1 reads SNHLY; CDR2 reads FYNNEI. The CDR3 sequence is CASSAGQGGPYEQYF. The CDR3 DNA reads TGTGCCAGCAGCGCGGGACAGGGTGGTCCTTACGAGCAGTACTTC.

V and J are TRBV7-2 and TRBJ2-3; 7 bases match TRBD1. Trimming removed 7 bases from V and 6 bases from J; junction bases left unmatched: 10. The CDR3 has 14 amino acids. The V gene's germline CDR1 is SGHTA and CDR2 FQGNSA. This chain's CDR3 is CASTPDRWHDTQYF. Written as DNA, the CDR3 is TGTGCCAGCACCCCGGACAGGTGGCACGATACGCAGTATTTT. Looking up the rest from reference TRBV7-2 and TRBJ2-3 gives the full variable domain: GAGVSQSPSNKVTEKGKDVELRCDPISGHTALYWYRQSLGQGLEFLIYFQGNSAPDKSGLPSDRFSAERTGGSVSTLTIQRTQQEDSAVYLCASTPDRWHDTQYFGPGTRLTVL.

This clone was recorded once. The chain couples TRBV5-1 to TRBJ2-5, with 8 bases matching TRBD2. V was clipped by 4 bases and J by 2 bases; unmatched bases: 7. Germline loops: CDR1 SGHRS, CDR2 YFSETQ. The CDR3 consists of 15 residues. In nucleotides, the CDR3 is TGCGCCAGCAGCGTAGCGGGGCGGTGGCAAGAGACCCAGTACTTC. This sequence encodes CASSVAGRWQETQYF.